One sample yielded the 19 T cell receptor beta chains listed below, sequenced in a study of cytomegalovirus exposure and HLA in healthy donors. Researchers ran the PCR with 60 Vbeta and 13 Jbeta primers. Data came from immunoSEQ multiplex PCR; TCRdb stores just in-frame clones and leaves some out. The ten top clones account for around 3.4%, within a sample of 25,000 to 40,000 clones. The specimen was PBMCs. The origin of the receptors is a middle-aged man in good health and CMV-seronegative.

This rearrangement joins TRBV28 to TRBJ1-2; D ambiguous. This CDR3 is 12 amino acids long. CDR1 is MDHEN, CDR2 SYDVKM, per germline. V was trimmed by 5 bases and J by 8 bases, leaving 12 bases between them. CDR3 in amino acids: CASSGGQHGYTF. The CDR3 DNA is TGTGCCAGCAGTGGTGGGCAGCACGGCTACACCTTC.

This sequence joins TRBV4-3 and TRBJ2-2, with D perhaps TRBD2 (6 bases). The CDR3 is 16 amino acids. V was trimmed by 5 bases and J by 6 bases, leaving 19 bases between them. Germline V gives CDR1 LGHNA, CDR2 YSLEER. CDR3 region: CASSWVLGGRAGELFF. The CDR3 bases are TGCGCCAGCAGCTGGGTTTTGGGAGGAAGGGCCGGGGAGCTGTTTTTT.

CDR3 residues: CAIRSRNGGNTEAFF. CDR3 DNA sequence: TGTGCCATCAGATCAAGAAACGGGGGGAACACTGAAGCTTTCTTT. J is TRBJ1-1 and V is TRBV10-3, with a tentative D call TRBD1 (5 bases). The V end lost 6 bases, the J end lost 1 base, and 15 bases lay between the germline ends. The CDR3 loop spans 15 amino acids. Germline CDR1 is ENHRY and CDR2 is SYGVKD.

DNA of the CDR3: TGTGCCTGGAGTCTCGACAGGTCCGATGAGCAGTTCTTC. This translates into CAWSLDRSDEQFF. J is TRBJ2-1 and V is TRBV30; tentatively, D is TRBD1 (6 bases). This CDR3 region has 13 residues. Germline assignment: CDR1 GTSNPN and CDR2 SVGIG (reference sequence). Deletions cut 2 bases from V and 8 bases from J, with 13 bases between.

The chain is built from TRBV4-1 and TRBJ2-3; D not certain. This CDR3 spans 12 amino acids. The V end lost 2 bases, the J end lost 5 bases, and 5 bases lay between the germline ends. Looked up from germline, CDR1 is MGHRA and CDR2 is YSYEKL. Here the CDR3 reads CASSQTIDTQYF. CDR3 nucleotide sequence: TGCGCCAGCAGCCAAACAATAGATACGCAGTATTTT.

This rearrangement joins TRBV7-9 to TRBJ2-5; TRBD1 might be the D (6 bases). CDR1 and CDR2 from the germline V gene are SEHNR and FQNEAQ (reference sequence). V was pared by 5 bases and J by 1 base, with 14 bases between. The CDR3 covers 15 residues. CDR3 amino acids: CASSQTGQIQETQYF. In DNA, the CDR3 is TGTGCCAGCAGCCAAACAGGGCAGATCCAAGAGACCCAGTACTTC. The entire variable domain, with the rest obtained from reference TRBV7-9 and TRBJ2-5, is as follows: DTGVSQNPRHKITKRGQNVTFRCDPISEHNRLYWYRQTLGQGPEFLTYFQNEAQLEKSRLLSDRFSAERPKGSFSTLEIQRTEQGDSAMYLCASSQTGQIQETQYFGPGTRLLVL.

This sequence joins TRBV9 and TRBJ2-2; D might be TRBD1 (7 bases). V shed 5 bases and J shed 6 bases, with 17 bases lying between them. The CDR3 is made up of 15 amino acids. The V gene's germline CDR1 is SGDLS and CDR2 YYNGEE. CDR3: CASRPPTGEAGELFF. DNA of the CDR3: TGTGCCAGCAGGCCCCCCACAGGGGAGGCCGGGGAGCTGTTTTTT.

The chain joins TRBV19 to TRBJ1-5, with a possible D match to TRBD1 (6 bases). This CDR3 is 15 amino acids long. CDR1 LNHDA and CDR2 SQIVND come from the germline V gene (reference sequence). V was pared by 9 bases and J by 3 bases, with 18 bases between. The CDR3 nucleotides read TGTGCCAGCAGGGGTCGACAGTCCGACAATCAGCCCCAGCATTTT. Translation: CASRGRQSDNQPQHF. Looking up the rest from reference TRBV19 and TRBJ1-5 gives the full variable domain: DGGITQSPKYLFRKEGQNVTLSCEQNLNHDAMYWYRQDPGQGLRLIYYSQIVNDFQKGDIAEGYSVSREKKESFPLTVTSAQKNPTAFYLCASRGRQSDNQPQHFGDGTRLSIL.

The chain links TRBV6-5 to TRBJ2-7, with a possible D match to TRBD1 (6 bases). Germline loops: CDR1 MNHEY, CDR2 SVGAGI. Trimming stripped 2 bases from V and 0 bases from J, with 14 bases between. CDR3 size: 16 residues. CDR3 bases: TGTGCCAGCAGTTACACTAACCGGGACAACTCCTACGAGCAGTACTTC. This codes for CASSYTNRDNSYEQYF.

This chain links TRBV29-1 with TRBJ2-7; 13 bases map to TRBD2. CDR1 is SQVTM, CDR2 ANQGSEA, per germline. CDR3 size: 16 residues. V was clipped by 1 base and J by 0 bases; unmatched bases: 3. CDR3 amino acids: CSVEGGLAGTSYEQYF. CDR3 DNA: TGCAGCGTTGAAGGGGGACTAGCGGGAACCTCCTACGAGCAGTACTTC.

The J gene is TRBJ1-5, the V gene TRBV11-1; D uncertain. CDR1 and CDR2 (germline): SGHAT, FQDESV (reference sequence). V was clipped by 1 base and J by 1 base, with 5 bases between them. The CDR3 is 14 amino acids. The CDR3 protein is CASSLGGSNQPQHF. In DNA, the CDR3 is TGTGCCAGCAGCTTAGGAGGGAGCAATCAGCCCCAGCATTTT.

This chain uses TRBV5-4 with TRBJ2-1; 8 bases fit TRBD1. Germline values: CDR1 SGHNT, CDR2 YYREEE (reference sequence). The J segment lost 3 bases and the V segment lost 3 bases, leaving 5 bases of the junction unmatched. The CDR3 consists of 15 residues. The CDR3 loop is CASSSGQANYNEQFF. In DNA form, the CDR3 reads TGTGCCAGCAGCTCGGGACAGGCCAACTACAATGAGCAGTTCTTC.

The chain uses TRBV19 and TRBJ1-1, with D possibly being TRBD1 (5 bases). The CDR3 consists of 13 residues. The V end lost 5 bases, the J end lost 3 bases, and 10 bases lay between the germline ends. Germline V gene sequence: CDR1 LNHDA, CDR2 SQIVND (reference sequence). DNA of the CDR3: TGTGCCAGTAGTTACGAGACAGACACTGAAGCTTTCTTT. Translating gives CASSYETDTEAFF.

The V gene is TRBV30, the J gene TRBJ2-5; D is undetermined. CDR3 length equals 11 residues. Germline V gives CDR1 GTSNPN, CDR2 SVGIG (reference sequence). Trimming cost V 4 bases and J 7 bases, with 10 bases left between them. The DNA of the CDR3 is TGTGCCTGGAACAGTGAAGGGACCCAGTACTTC. This gives the protein CAWNSEGTQYF.

This sequence joins TRBV7-9 and TRBJ2-2, with TRBD2 matching 10 bases. The CDR3 runs 18 residues. V trimming: 5 bases; J trimming: 1 base; junction bases outside the gene matches: 10. CDR1 and CDR2 from the germline V gene are SEHNR and FQNEAQ (reference sequence). CDR3 region: CASSPERTSGLNTGELFF. The DNA of the CDR3 is TGTGCCAGCAGCCCCGAGCGGACTAGCGGACTGAACACCGGGGAGCTGTTTTTT.

The chain employs TRBV18 and TRBJ1-1; 7 bases map to TRBD1. The CDR3 is 17 residues long. Unmatched junction bases numbered 11, after V lost 3 bases and J lost 1 base. Germline loops: CDR1 KGHSH, CDR2 LQKENI. CDR3 coding DNA: TGTGCCAGCTCACCGCCCGGGACAGTCGCTTCGAACACTGAAGCTTTCTTT. It codes for CASSPPGTVASNTEAFF.

A note on this clone: Germline is not matched at one junction end, which may reflect a read error. The V gene is TRBV6-1, the J gene TRBJ1-5; D remains unclear. Germline V gene lookup returns CDR1 MNHNS and CDR2 SASEGT. The CDR3 totals 16 residues. The CDR3 region is CASSENRVPSNQHQHF. As DNA, the CDR3 is TGTGCCAGCAGTGAAAATAGGGTTCCTAGCAATCAGCACCAGCATTTT.

The chain recombines TRBV28 with TRBJ1-2; 9 positions agree with TRBD1. Germline assignment: CDR1 MDHEN and CDR2 SYDVKM. V shed 5 bases and J 4 bases; nucleotides not matched to a gene: 14. The CDR3 sequence is 17 residues long. The CDR3 DNA reads TGTGCCAGCAGTACTCCATCCGGGACAGGGTCGGGCTATGGCTACACCTTC. The encoded protein is CASSTPSGTGSGYGYTF.

The gene calls are TRBV7-6 and TRBJ2-2; D is unresolved. Trimming left V 4 bases short and J 0 bases short, with 12 bases between. Germline V gene data show CDR1 as SGHVS and CDR2 as FNYEAQ. The CDR3 runs to 16 residues. The DNA of the CDR3 is TGTGCCAGCAGCTCTCGCCCGGCGGCGAACACCGGGGAGCTGTTTTTT. Its translation is CASSSRPAANTGELFF.